These 17 T cell receptor beta chains originate from one sample sequenced in a study of shared clonotypes between healthy human individuals. Clones were sequenced by immunoSEQ multiplex PCR, and TCRdb holds only the in-frame ones, with some missing. The sample has millions of clones; 85% to 95% are singletons. Specimen: naive CD4+ T cells sorted from blood. Described subset: CD45RA+ positively selected. All receptors derive from a young man in good health.

As concerns this clone: The identical CDR3 is also encoded by other nucleotide sequences in the sample. The genes are TRBV5-1 and TRBJ1-5, with D tentatively TRBD1 (6 bases). The CDR3 has 15 amino acids. The germline V gene encodes CDR1 SGHRS and CDR2 YFSETQ. V was shortened by 4 bases and J by 0 bases, with 11 bases between the two germline ends. In DNA, the CDR3 is TGCGCCAGCAGCCTACAGGGATATAGCAATCAGCCCCAGCATTTT. It yields the protein CASSLQGYSNQPQHF.

The chain couples TRBV4-1 to TRBJ1-2, with a possible D match to TRBD1 (5 bases). Between the trimmed V and J ends, which lost 1 base and 1 base, there was a span of 10 bases. Germline CDR1 reads MGHRA; CDR2 reads YSYEKL. The CDR3 contains 15 residues. CDR3 bases: TGCGCCAGCAGCCAAGTACAGGTCGGTAACTATGGCTACACCTTC. As protein: CASSQVQVGNYGYTF.

The J gene is TRBJ2-7, the V gene TRBV6-5; D may be TRBD2 (5 bases). CDR1 MNHEY and CDR2 SVGAGI come from the germline V gene. This CDR3 has 15 amino acids. The V and J ends lost 1 base and 0 bases respectively, with 10 bases between them. CDR3 coding DNA: TGTGCCAGCAGTTACTACGTGGGGAGCTCCTACGAGCAGTACTTC. The encoded protein is CASSYYVGSSYEQYF.

The chain joins TRBV5-1 to TRBJ2-1; perhaps TRBD1 as D (6 bases). Germline V gene sequence: CDR1 SGHRS, CDR2 YFSETQ. The CDR3 sequence is 16 residues long. V was pared by 5 bases and J by 1 base, with 16 bases between. DNA for the CDR3: TGCGCCAGCAGGCCCTTTGACAGGTTATCCTACAATGAGCAGTTCTTC. As protein: CASRPFDRLSYNEQFF.

The CDR3 bases are TGTGCCAGCAGCTTACAGGGGTCTGGGGCCAACGTCCTGACTTTC. Protein: CASSLQGSGANVLTF. The chain links TRBV5-4 to TRBJ2-6; 7 bases match TRBD1. CDR1 is SGHNT and CDR2 is YYREEE in the germline V gene (reference sequence). The CDR3 contains 15 residues. V trimming: 2 bases; J trimming: 1 base; junction bases outside the gene matches: 0.

J is TRBJ1-5 and V is TRBV2, with 10 nucleotides matching TRBD1. The V gene end was trimmed by 5 bases and the J gene end by 3 bases; junction bases not matched to a gene: 4. Per germline, CDR1 SNHLY and CDR2 FYNNEI. CDR3 size: 15 residues. The CDR3 region has the DNA TGTGCCAGCAGTACCGGGACAGGGGTCAATCAGCCCCAGCATTTT. Its protein is CASSTGTGVNQPQHF.

This chain joins TRBV30 and TRBJ2-1; D might be TRBD1 or TRBD2, each matching 5 bases. Germline CDR1 reads GTSNPN; CDR2 reads SVGIG (reference sequence). The CDR3 sequence is 19 residues long. Trimming cost V 4 bases and J 1 base, with 26 bases left between them. The CDR3 nucleotides are TGTGCCTGGAATCAGGGACGGACCTTTTCACAAGCTTCCTACAATGAGCAGTTCTTC. Its protein product is CAWNQGRTFSQASYNEQFF.

V gene TRBV4-3 combines with J gene TRBJ2-4, with no clear D. CDR1 is LGHNA and CDR2 is YSLEER in the germline V gene. Trimming left V 4 bases short and J 2 bases short, with 9 bases between. This CDR3 spans 14 amino acids. CDR3 nucleotides: TGCGCCAGCAGCCGGGATGGAACCAAAAACATTCAGTACTTC. Protein product: CASSRDGTKNIQYF.

V and J are TRBV11-2 and TRBJ2-7; tentatively, D is TRBD2 (5 bases). V was pared by 6 bases and J by 5 bases, with 20 bases between. The length of the CDR3 is 15 residues. In germline, CDR1 is SGHAT, CDR2 FQNNGV. CDR3 bases: TGTGCCAGCAGATCCGCCGGGAACAATCGGGACGAGCAGTACTTC. Protein sequence: CASRSAGNNRDEQYF.

This chain uses TRBV6-5 with TRBJ1-4; no clear D. CDR1 is MNHEY, CDR2 SVGAGI, per germline. The CDR3 has 15 residues. Trimming stripped 0 bases from V and 3 bases from J, with 8 bases between. Here the CDR3 reads CASSYSWASNEKLFF. In DNA, the CDR3 is TGTGCCAGCAGTTACTCGTGGGCGTCTAATGAAAAACTGTTTTTT.

This clone was observed once. V and J are TRBV2 and TRBJ2-1; tentatively, D is TRBD1 (6 bases). In germline, CDR1 is SNHLY, CDR2 FYNNEI. The CDR3 totals 14 residues. V dropped 10 bases and J dropped 2 bases, with 15 bases sitting between them. The CDR3 sequence: CATRQVNTYNEQFF. The CDR3 DNA sequence: TGTGCCACCAGACAGGTTAACACCTACAATGAGCAGTTCTTC.

The chain combines TRBV7-2 with TRBJ2-5; D is possibly TRBD2 (6 bases). V was pared by 0 bases and J by 1 base, with 12 bases between. The germline V gene has CDR1 SGHTA and CDR2 FQGNSA. The length of the CDR3 is 16 residues. DNA for the CDR3: TGTGCCAGCAGCTTAGCGGGGGGTCTTTCCCAAGAGACCCAGTACTTC. Protein: CASSLAGGLSQETQYF.

This chain connects TRBV6-5 to TRBJ2-4; 10 positions agree with TRBD1. This CDR3 comprises 13 residues. V lost 5 bases and J lost 9; bases outside the gene matches: 4. Germline CDR1 reads MNHEY; CDR2 reads SVGAGI. DNA of the CDR3: TGTGCCAGCAGTGGACAGGGGGTCGGCATTCAGTACTTC. It is translated as CASSGQGVGIQYF.

V usage is TRBV2 and J usage is TRBJ2-7, with D maybe TRBD2 (6 bases). Germline V CDR1 and CDR2: SNHLY, FYNNEI. The CDR3 covers 14 residues. Trimming removed 6 bases from V and 12 bases from J, with 24 bases in between. The CDR3 sequence: CASSEPGLPATWYF. The CDR3 DNA reads TGTGCCAGCAGCGAACCGGGACTGCCCGCAACTTGGTACTTC. The full variable domain, completed using reference TRBV2 and TRBJ2-7, is EPEVTQTPSHQVTQMGQEVILRCVPISNHLYFYWYRQILGQKVEFLVSFYNNEISEKSEIFDDQFSVERPDGSNFTLKIRSTKLEDSAMYFCASSEPGLPATWYFGPGTRLTVT.

The chain uses TRBV19 and TRBJ1-6; D uncertain. This CDR3 region has 17 residues. Looked up from germline, CDR1 is LNHDA and CDR2 is SQIVND (reference sequence). Trimming took off 1 base at V and 0 bases at J, with 10 bases between the two ends. CDR3 nucleotides: TGTGCCAGTAGTATAGGGGCGGGAAGCTCCTATAATTCACCCCTCCACTTT. Protein: CASSIGAGSSYNSPLHF.

As concerns this clone: Distinct nucleotide sequences in the sample also encode this CDR3. The V call is TRBV5-1, the J call TRBJ2-1; 11 positions match TRBD2. The CDR3 runs to 14 residues. Germline V gene lookup returns CDR1 SGHRS and CDR2 YFSETQ. Trimming removed 4 bases from V and 6 bases from J; junction bases left unmatched: 3. CDR3 in DNA: TGCGCCAGCAGCCCTACTAGCGGGGGCAATGAGCAGTTCTTC. Amino acid sequence: CASSPTSGGNEQFF.

The sample holds one count of this clone. This sample includes further DNA sequences coding for the same CDR3. The chain joins TRBV5-1 to TRBJ2-3; 11 bases align to TRBD2. This CDR3 is built from 16 residues. The V and J ends lost 4 bases and 0 bases, in that order; junction bases with no gene match: 4. Germline CDR1 reads SGHRS; CDR2 reads YFSETQ. CDR3 nucleotide sequence: TGCGCCAGCAGCCCTCGGACTAGCGGGAGCACAGATACGCAGTATTTT. Encoded protein: CASSPRTSGSTDTQYF.